Reported below is one TCR beta chain. Its antigen is currently unknown. This entry belongs to a study of post-analysis software for immune sequencing data. Presence of unique molecular identifiers characterized the TCR beta cDNA libraries. TCRdb redid the calling of the PCR reads with MiXCR, one entry per CDR3 protein. The sample holds roughly 150,000 distinct CDR3 sequences; 36% are singletons and the top ten take roughly 28%. Study-level points and caveats: TRBV5-6, TRBV5-1 and TRBV20-1 were among several TRBV segments more frequent in patients than controls. Significantly lower normalized Chao1 diversity was found in patients with multiple sclerosis relative to controls.

The germline V gene has CDR1 DFQATT and CDR2 SNEGSKA (reference sequence). CDR3 length: 14 amino acids. Trimming at V came to 4 bases and at J to 10 bases, leaving 8 bases not matched to a gene. The input for sequencing was blood, taken after autologous hematopoietic stem cell transplantation. V gene TRBV20-1 combines with J gene TRBJ2-1; 12 positions agree with TRBD2. The sequence came from a girl between 5 and 17 years old with multiple sclerosis. The DNA for the CDR3 is TGCAGTGCTACGCTAGCGGGAGGGCCAAAAGAGCAGTTCTTC. It is translated as CSATLAGGPKEQFF.